This T cell receptor beta chain was found in a study of blood T cell repertoires in COVID-19. Membership in each cohort depended on participant-reported clinical history. In Cohort 3, a recovered donor had either two negative PCRs, clearance, or symptom resolution. Measured with immunoSEQ multiplex PCR; TCRdb has only the in-frame clones, and not every one. The table has about 270,000 clones, about nine tenths seen once. This clone has just one count. Per germline, CDR1 SGHNT and CDR2 YENEEA. Trimming removed 5 bases from V and 7 bases from J; junction bases left unmatched: 7. This CDR3 is 15 amino acids long.

This TCR was recovered from a woman between 50 and 59 years old who had recovered from COVID-19. The sequencing sample was made of PBMCs or T cells enriched from blood (not recorded which). The chain has TRBV11-3 and TRBJ2-5, with TRBD2 identical over 13 bases. CDR3 protein: CASSNGLAGDGTQYF. For the CDR3, the DNA is TGTGCCAGCAGCAACGGACTAGCGGGAGACGGGACCCAGTACTTC.